These T cell receptor beta chains were read from a single sample in a study of blood T cell repertoires in COVID-19. The assay was immunoSEQ multiplex PCR, and TCRdb's table has in-frame clones only and misses some. Found here are about 30,000 clones, approximately 93% of them singletons; the top ten hold 4%. The sequenced sample was peripheral blood. The source is a human donor with active COVID-19. The donor label of this sample is uncertain. Each CDR3 is given with its conserved first and last residue. A D gene is named only where the DNA matches it firmly. Clone size, where shown, is once, few, many, or a class for clones that have expanded.

V gene: TRBV16; J gene: TRBJ1-2; clone size: .; D gene: TRBD1; CDR3 protein: CASSQTRGTGGYTF; CDR3 DNA: TGTGCCAGCAGCCAAACCAGGGGGACCGGCGGCTACACCTTC
V gene: TRBV7-9; J gene: TRBJ2-1; clone size: once; D gene: TRBD1; CDR3 protein: CASSPQQGAENEQFF; CDR3 DNA: TGTGCCAGCAGCCCCCAACAGGGGGCGGAAAATGAGCAGTTCTTC
V gene: TRBV6-5; J gene: TRBJ2-7; clone size: few; D gene: TRBD2; CDR3 protein: CASSQTSGSSYEQYF; CDR3 DNA: TGTGCCAGCAGTCAGACTAGCGGGAGCTCCTACGAGCAGTACTTC
V gene: TRBV6-2/TRBV6-3; J gene: TRBJ1-5; clone size: .; D gene: .; CDR3 protein: CASSYRGESNQPQHF; CDR3 DNA: TGTGCCAGCAGTTACCGCGGCGAGAGCAATCAGCCCCAGCATTTT
V gene: TRBV6-6; J gene: TRBJ2-1; clone size: .; D gene: TRBD2; CDR3 protein: CASSYSPSGYNEQFF; CDR3 DNA: TGTGCCAGCAGTTACTCCCCTAGCGGATACAATGAGCAGTTCTTC
V gene: TRBV24-1; J gene: TRBJ1-2; clone size: .; D gene: .; CDR3 protein: CATSGAYGYTF; CDR3 DNA: TGTGCCACGAGCGGGGCCTATGGCTACACCTTC
V gene: TRBV18; J gene: TRBJ1-2; clone size: .; D gene: TRBD1; CDR3 protein: CASSPEDRRPGYTF; CDR3 DNA: TGTGCCAGCTCACCCGAGGACAGGAGGCCTGGCTACACCTTC
V gene: TRBV19; J gene: TRBJ2-5; clone size: once; D gene: TRBD1; CDR3 protein: CASSINRGQETQYF; CDR3 DNA: TGTGCCAGTAGTATCAACAGGGGCCAAGAGACCCAGTACTTC
V gene: TRBV10-1; J gene: TRBJ2-4; clone size: .; D gene: TRBD2; CDR3 protein: CASSGGGSKNIQYF; CDR3 DNA: TGCGCCAGCAGTGGGGGGGGATCCAAAAACATTCAGTACTTC
V gene: TRBV20-1; J gene: TRBJ2-1; clone size: .; D gene: .; CDR3 protein: CSASPADEQFF; CDR3 DNA: TGCAGTGCGAGCCCCGCCGATGAGCAGTTCTTC
V gene: TRBV4-1; J gene: TRBJ2-7; clone size: .; D gene: TRBD1; CDR3 protein: CASSRDRVDYEQYF; CDR3 DNA: TGCGCCAGCAGCCGGGACAGGGTTGACTACGAGCAGTACTTC
V gene: TRBV5-4; J gene: TRBJ1-2; clone size: few; D gene: .; CDR3 protein: CASLRDSDYGYTF; CDR3 DNA: TGTGCCAGCCTCAGGGATTCTGACTATGGCTACACCTTC
V gene: TRBV3-1/TRBV3-2; J gene: TRBJ2-1; clone size: .; D gene: TRBD2; CDR3 protein: CASSQERGGDYNEQFF; CDR3 DNA: TGTGCCAGCAGCCAAGAGCGGGGGGGCGATTACAATGAGCAGTTCTTC
V gene: TRBV10-3; J gene: TRBJ2-1; clone size: .; D gene: TRBD1; CDR3 protein: CAIRGTGGLNEQFF; CDR3 DNA: TGTGCCATCAGAGGGACAGGGGGACTCAATGAGCAGTTCTTC
V gene: TRBV5-1; J gene: TRBJ2-1; clone size: .; D gene: TRBD2; CDR3 protein: CASNLAGRSEQFF; CDR3 DNA: TGCGCCAGCAACCTAGCGGGCCGAAGTGAGCAGTTCTTC
V gene: TRBV5-1; J gene: TRBJ2-1; clone size: .; D gene: TRBD2; CDR3 protein: CASSLGRGGPNEQFF; CDR3 DNA: TGCGCCAGCAGCTTGGGACGCGGGGGGCCCAATGAGCAGTTCTTC
V gene: TRBV14; J gene: TRBJ2-1; clone size: .; D gene: TRBD2; CDR3 protein: CASSSRASGRFRSYNEQFF; CDR3 DNA: TGTGCCAGCAGCTCTCGAGCTAGCGGGAGGTTCCGTTCCTACAATGAGCAGTTCTTC
V gene: TRBV3-1/TRBV3-2; J gene: TRBJ2-1; clone size: .; D gene: TRBD2; CDR3 protein: CASSQIAGGPGFEQFF; CDR3 DNA: TGTGCCAGCAGCCAGATAGCGGGAGGGCCAGGTTTTGAGCAGTTCTTC
V gene: TRBV5-1; J gene: TRBJ2-1; clone size: .; D gene: TRBD2; CDR3 protein: CASSPRTSGNEQFF; CDR3 DNA: TGCGCCAGCAGCCCCCGGACTAGCGGCAATGAGCAGTTCTTC
V gene: TRBV11-2; J gene: TRBJ2-2; clone size: .; D gene: TRBD1; CDR3 protein: CASSFGDRNTGELFF; CDR3 DNA: TGTGCCAGCAGCTTTGGGGACAGAAACACCGGGGAGCTGTTTTTT
V gene: TRBV11-2; J gene: TRBJ2-7; clone size: .; D gene: .; CDR3 protein: CASSQGWYEQYF; CDR3 DNA: TGTGCCAGCAGCCAGGGGTGGTACGAGCAGTACTTC
V gene: TRBV19; J gene: TRBJ2-1; clone size: .; D gene: TRBD2; CDR3 protein: CASSIRRLAGGNNEQFF; CDR3 DNA: TGTGCCAGTAGTATCCGAAGACTAGCGGGAGGGAACAATGAGCAGTTCTTC
V gene: TRBV24-1; J gene: TRBJ1-4; clone size: .; D gene: TRBD1; CDR3 protein: CATRGQGEEKLFF; CDR3 DNA: TGTGCCACCAGGGGACAGGGGGAAGAAAAACTGTTTTTT
V gene: TRBV5-1; J gene: TRBJ2-5; clone size: .; D gene: .; CDR3 protein: CASSPLMEETQYF; CDR3 DNA: TGCGCCAGCAGCCCCCTCATGGAGGAGACCCAGTACTTC
V gene: TRBV11-2; J gene: TRBJ2-3; clone size: .; D gene: TRBD1; CDR3 protein: CASSLDRGRGTQYF; CDR3 DNA: TGTGCCAGCAGCTTAGACAGGGGGCGCGGTACGCAGTATTTT
V gene: TRBV11-3; J gene: TRBJ1-5; clone size: .; D gene: TRBD1; CDR3 protein: CASSQGQTSDQPQHF; CDR3 DNA: TGTGCCAGCAGCCAGGGACAGACATCCGATCAGCCCCAGCATTTT
V gene: TRBV6-2/TRBV6-3; J gene: TRBJ1-5; clone size: .; D gene: .; CDR3 protein: CASSYHAVGNQPQHF; CDR3 DNA: TGTGCCAGCAGTTACCACGCGGTTGGCAATCAGCCCCAGCATTTT
V gene: TRBV30; J gene: TRBJ2-7; clone size: .; D gene: TRBD1; CDR3 protein: CAWSVGQGSYEQYF; CDR3 DNA: TGTGCCTGGAGTGTGGGACAGGGGTCCTACGAGCAGTACTTC
V gene: TRBV4-1; J gene: TRBJ2-7; clone size: .; D gene: .; CDR3 protein: CASSQDFARSRIPSSYEQYF; CDR3 DNA: TGCGCCAGCAGCCAAGATTTCGCCCGATCGAGAATCCCAAGCTCCTACGAGCAGTACTTC
V gene: TRBV28; J gene: TRBJ2-3; clone size: once; D gene: TRBD2; CDR3 protein: CASSLDQYSGRGTDTQYF; CDR3 DNA: TGTGCCAGCAGTTTAGACCAGTATTCCGGGAGGGGCACAGATACGCAGTATTTT
V gene: TRBV2; J gene: TRBJ1-4; clone size: .; D gene: .; CDR3 protein: CASSEDTSTNEKLFF; CDR3 DNA: TGTGCCAGCAGTGAGGACACCTCAACTAATGAAAAACTGTTTTTT
V gene: TRBV14; J gene: TRBJ2-6; clone size: .; D gene: TRBD1; CDR3 protein: CASSQDRTGLGSGANVLTF; CDR3 DNA: TGTGCCAGCAGCCAAGACCGGACAGGGTTGGGCTCTGGGGCCAACGTCCTGACTTTC
V gene: TRBV30; J gene: TRBJ2-1; clone size: .; D gene: TRBD2; CDR3 protein: CAWSVGLAVVEQFF; CDR3 DNA: TGTGCCTGGAGTGTGGGTCTAGCGGTTGTCGAGCAGTTCTTC
V gene: TRBV29-1; J gene: TRBJ2-3; clone size: .; D gene: .; CDR3 protein: CSVCVVATDTQYF; CDR3 DNA: TGCAGCGTTTGTGTGGTAGCCACAGATACGCAGTATTTT
V gene: TRBV5-1; J gene: TRBJ2-7; clone size: .; D gene: .; CDR3 protein: CASSLQGYEQYF; CDR3 DNA: TGCGCCAGCAGCTTGCAGGGCTACGAGCAGTACTTC
V gene: TRBV19; J gene: TRBJ2-6; clone size: .; D gene: TRBD1; CDR3 protein: CASSKGQGASYSGANVLTF; CDR3 DNA: TGTGCCAGTAGTAAAGGACAGGGGGCTTCTTACTCTGGGGCCAACGTCCTGACTTTC
V gene: TRBV5-6; J gene: TRBJ2-5; clone size: once; D gene: .; CDR3 protein: CASSFREETQYF; CDR3 DNA: TGTGCCAGCAGCTTCCGGGAAGAGACCCAGTACTTC
V gene: TRBV7-2; J gene: TRBJ2-7; clone size: .; D gene: TRBD2; CDR3 protein: CASSLRGGPTGKGSYEQYF; CDR3 DNA: TGTGCCAGCAGCTTACGGGGGGGGCCTACCGGAAAGGGGTCCTACGAGCAGTACTTC
V gene: TRBV7-9; J gene: TRBJ2-1; clone size: .; D gene: TRBD2; CDR3 protein: CASSRGDNEQFF; CDR3 DNA: TGTGCCAGCAGCCGGGGGGACAATGAGCAGTTCTTC
V gene: TRBV29-1; J gene: TRBJ2-7; clone size: .; D gene: TRBD2; CDR3 protein: CSVLGEGRYEQYF; CDR3 DNA: TGCAGCGTACTGGGGGAGGGCCGTTACGAGCAGTACTTC
V gene: TRBV25-1; J gene: TRBJ2-7; clone size: .; D gene: .; CDR3 protein: CASSDNYEQYF; CDR3 DNA: TGTGCCAGCAGTGATAACTACGAGCAGTACTTC
V gene: TRBV2; J gene: TRBJ2-5; clone size: .; D gene: TRBD2; CDR3 protein: CATKRASGSEETQYF; CDR3 DNA: TGTGCCACCAAGAGGGCTAGCGGGAGTGAGGAGACCCAGTACTTC
V gene: TRBV7-8; J gene: TRBJ2-7; clone size: .; D gene: .; CDR3 protein: CASSFKLSSYEQYF; CDR3 DNA: TGTGCCAGCAGCTTTAAGCTCTCCTCCTACGAGCAGTACTTC
V gene: TRBV28; J gene: TRBJ1-6; clone size: once; D gene: .; CDR3 protein: CASSFRTPFGSSYNSPLHF; CDR3 DNA: TGTGCCAGCAGTTTCAGGACCCCCTTCGGGAGCTCCTATAATTCACCCCTCCACTTT
V gene: TRBV18; J gene: TRBJ2-7; clone size: .; D gene: .; CDR3 protein: CASSPGEEGQYF; CDR3 DNA: TGTGCCAGCTCACCGGGCGAGGAGGGGCAGTACTTC
V gene: TRBV6-6; J gene: TRBJ1-2; clone size: .; D gene: .; CDR3 protein: CASRLPGQPNYGYTF; CDR3 DNA: TGTGCCAGCAGACTACCTGGACAGCCCAACTATGGCTACACCTTC
V gene: TRBV13; J gene: TRBJ2-4; clone size: .; D gene: .; CDR3 protein: CASSFPEKAKNIQYF; CDR3 DNA: TGTGCCAGCAGCTTCCCGGAGAAAGCCAAAAACATTCAGTACTTC
V gene: TRBV4-1; J gene: TRBJ2-7; clone size: .; D gene: TRBD1; CDR3 protein: CASSQLNRGRSYEQYF; CDR3 DNA: TGCGCCAGCAGCCAATTGAACAGGGGGCGCTCCTACGAGCAGTACTTC
V gene: TRBV11-3; J gene: TRBJ2-1; clone size: once; D gene: .; CDR3 protein: CASSPSLDSFSYNEQFF; CDR3 DNA: TGTGCCAGCAGCCCCTCTTTGGACAGTTTCTCCTACAATGAGCAGTTCTTC
V gene: TRBV21-1; J gene: TRBJ1-2; clone size: once; D gene: .; CDR3 protein: CASSKGQGEYYGYTF; CDR3 DNA: TGTGCCAGCAGCAAAGGACAGGGGGAGTACTATGGCTACACCTTC
V gene: TRBV7-2; J gene: TRBJ2-1; clone size: .; D gene: .; CDR3 protein: CASSLGAYNEQFF; CDR3 DNA: TGTGCCAGCAGCTTAGGAGCCTACAATGAGCAGTTCTTC
V gene: TRBV7-2; J gene: TRBJ2-2; clone size: .; D gene: TRBD1; CDR3 protein: CASRPGQGDTGELFF; CDR3 DNA: TGTGCCAGCAGGCCGGGACAGGGGGACACCGGGGAGCTGTTTTTT
V gene: TRBV7-7; J gene: TRBJ2-5; clone size: once; D gene: TRBD1; CDR3 protein: CASSSQTGPQETQYF; CDR3 DNA: TGTGCCAGCAGCTCCCAGACAGGGCCACAAGAGACCCAGTACTTC
V gene: TRBV7-2; J gene: TRBJ2-2; clone size: .; D gene: .; CDR3 protein: CASSFEFPGELFF; CDR3 DNA: TGTGCCAGCAGCTTTGAGTTTCCCGGGGAGCTGTTTTTT
V gene: TRBV6-7; J gene: TRBJ2-7; clone size: few; D gene: TRBD1; CDR3 protein: CASSYGDRGYEQYF; CDR3 DNA: TGTGCCAGCAGTTACGGGGACAGGGGCTACGAGCAGTACTTC